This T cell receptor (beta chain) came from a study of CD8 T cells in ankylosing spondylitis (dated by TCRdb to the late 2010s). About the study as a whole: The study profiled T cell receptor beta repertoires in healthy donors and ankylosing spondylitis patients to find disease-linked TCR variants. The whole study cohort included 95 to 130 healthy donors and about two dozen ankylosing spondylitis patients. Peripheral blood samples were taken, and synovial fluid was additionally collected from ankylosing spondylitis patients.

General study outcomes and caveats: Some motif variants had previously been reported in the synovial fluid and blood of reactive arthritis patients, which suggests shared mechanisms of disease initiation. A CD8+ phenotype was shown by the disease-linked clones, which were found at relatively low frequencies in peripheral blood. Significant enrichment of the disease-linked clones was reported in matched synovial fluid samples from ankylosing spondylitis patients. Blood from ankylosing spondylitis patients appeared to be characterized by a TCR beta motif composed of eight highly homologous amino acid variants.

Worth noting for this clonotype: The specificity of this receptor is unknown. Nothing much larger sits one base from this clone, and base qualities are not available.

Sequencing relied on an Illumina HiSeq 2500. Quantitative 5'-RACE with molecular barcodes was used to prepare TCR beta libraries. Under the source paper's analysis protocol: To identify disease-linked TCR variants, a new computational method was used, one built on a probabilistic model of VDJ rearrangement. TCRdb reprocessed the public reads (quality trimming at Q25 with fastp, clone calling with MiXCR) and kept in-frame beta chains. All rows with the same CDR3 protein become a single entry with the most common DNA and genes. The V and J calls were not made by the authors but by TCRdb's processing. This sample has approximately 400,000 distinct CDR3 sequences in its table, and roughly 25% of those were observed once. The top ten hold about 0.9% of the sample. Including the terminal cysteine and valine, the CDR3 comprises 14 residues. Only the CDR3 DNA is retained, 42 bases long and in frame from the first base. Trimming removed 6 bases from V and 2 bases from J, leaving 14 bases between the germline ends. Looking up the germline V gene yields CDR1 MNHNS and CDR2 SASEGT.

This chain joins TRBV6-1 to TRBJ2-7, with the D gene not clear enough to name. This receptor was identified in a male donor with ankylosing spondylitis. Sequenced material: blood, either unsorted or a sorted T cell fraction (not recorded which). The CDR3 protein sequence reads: CASSPGGKTYEQYV. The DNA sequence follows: TGTGCCAGCAGCCCTGGTGGGAAAACCTACGAGCAGTACGTC.